This TCR beta chain appears in the sequencing data of a study of T cells after yellow fever vaccination. Study outcomes and limitations: Post-booster repertoires contained most primary-vaccination clones again (around 97% CD4, approximately 86% CD8). Relatively few clonotypes were ones that appeared in both CD4 and CD8 compartments. Abundant clonotypes from the bulk population could get into FACS-sorted repertoires as contaminants.

The CDR3 runs to 14 residues. Trimming at V came to 3 bases and at J to 0 bases, leaving 0 bases not matched to a gene. As TCR cDNA was made by 5'RACE template switching, a universal primer site and UMIs were added. MiXCR, applied by TCRdb to the 5' RACE reads, yields one record per CDR3 protein. The repertoire has hundreds of thousands of distinct CDR3 sequences, around an eighth of them found once; the top ten carry 15%. This clonotype was counted at least ten times. Its antigen is undetermined. The chain has TRBV12-3 or TRBV12-4 and TRBJ2-7; 9 bases are a match to TRBD2. The source was PBMCs, collected on the day of the yellow fever booster vaccination. This clonotype originated in a man aged 25 to 40 who received the YFV17D yellow fever vaccine. CDR3 residues: CASSLGLASYEQYF. CDR3 DNA: TGTGCCAGCAGTTTGGGACTAGCCTCCTACGAGCAGTACTTC.